This is a list of T cell receptor beta chains from one sample in a study of post-analysis software for immune sequencing data. MiXCR, run by TCRdb on the PCR reads, gives a single entry per CDR3 protein. The data show under 900,000 distinct CDR3 sequences, under 70% seen once. Sequencing input: blood. The receptors stem from a girl aged 5-17 years with multiple sclerosis. CDR3s include the opening cysteine and the closing phenylalanine or tryptophan. The D gene is left open where the match is weak. The size entry is marked missing in some rows and otherwise reads once, few, many or a size class.

TRBJ1-2 | . | TRBV27 | . | TGTGCCAGCAGTTATATTACGGGTGGCGGCTACACCTTC | CASSYITGGGYTF
TRBJ2-1 | TRBD2 | TRBV20-1 | . | TGCAGTGCTAGAGCCCGACATGGCGGGAGCTTCAATGAGCAGTTCTTC | CSARARHGGSFNEQFF
TRBJ1-2 | . | TRBV10-3 | . | TGTGCCATCGCTGACGGTTCCTATGGCTACACCTTC | CAIADGSYGYTF
TRBJ2-5 | TRBD2 | TRBV20-1 | . | TGCAGTGCTAGAGATCTTGCCTCGACTAGCGGCCTGGAGACCCAGTACTTC | CSARDLASTSGLETQYF
TRBJ2-5 | . | TRBV6-2/TRBV6-3 | once | TGTGCCAGCAGTTACGGGGGACTTGAAGAGACCCAGTACTTC | CASSYGGLEETQYF
TRBJ2-7 | TRBD1 | TRBV15 | . | TGTGCCATCAGCAGCTTTACCGGGACAGGGGATCACGAGCAGTACTTC | CAISSFTGTGDHEQYF
TRBJ2-5 | TRBD2 | TRBV5-1 | . | TGCGCCAGCAGCTTGTCAGCGCCAGGTAGCGGGAATGAGCAGTACTTC | CASSLSAPGSGNEQYF
TRBJ2-5 | TRBD2 | TRBV7-8 | . | TGTGCCAGCAGCTCGCCCGTAGCGGGAGAGAATTTTCAGCAGTACTTC | CASSSPVAGENFQQYF
TRBJ2-3 | . | TRBV3-1 | few | TGTGCCAGCAGCAGACTAGGGAGTTTAGATACGCAGTATTTT | CASSRLGSLDTQYF
TRBJ2-7 | TRBD1 | TRBV5-8 | . | TGTGCCAGCAGGTTCAGTCTAGGGACAGGCGCCTACGAGCAGTACTTC | CASRFSLGTGAYEQYF
TRBJ2-7 | . | TRBV29-1 | . | TGCAGCGTTGAATGGCGGGCCAACGAGCAGTACTTC | CSVEWRANEQYF
TRBJ2-7 | . | TRBV5-6 | few | TGTGCCAGCAGCTTGCAGGCGACATTCTACGAGCAGTACTTC | CASSLQATFYEQYF
TRBJ2-7 | TRBD2 | TRBV2 | . | TGTGCCAGCAGTGCTACTAGCGGGCTACTCTCCGAGCAGTACTTC | CASSATSGLLSEQYF
TRBJ2-7 | TRBD2 | TRBV20-1 | . | TGCAGTGCTAGAGATGCGGCAAGGACTAGCGGGTCCTACGAGCAGTACTTC | CSARDAARTSGSYEQYF
TRBJ2-7 | . | TRBV4-1 | few | TGCGCCAGCAGTTATGATGGGTTCTACGAGCAGTACTTC | CASSYDGFYEQYF
TRBJ2-1 | TRBD1 | TRBV11-2 | . | TGTGCCAGCAGCTTACGGGACAGGGGAAGGGATGAGCAGTTCTTC | CASSLRDRGRDEQFF
TRBJ2-1 | . | TRBV3-1 | few | TGTGCCAGCAGCCAAGGGCGAGGGGGGCTTGGGGAGCAGTTCTTC | CASSQGRGGLGEQFF
TRBJ2-1 | TRBD1 | TRBV6-5 | . | TGTGCCAGCAGTTACACTTGGACAGGCTACAATGAGCAGTTCTTC | CASSYTWTGYNEQFF
TRBJ2-3 | TRBD2 | TRBV20-1 | once | TGCAGTGCCAGATGGGGGACTAGCGGGTTCACAGATACGCAGTATTTT | CSARWGTSGFTDTQYF
TRBJ2-1 | . | TRBV6-2/TRBV6-3 | . | TGTGCCAGCACCGCCCACCTTACCCTGGGGGGGCAGTTCTTC | CASTAHLTLGGQFF
TRBJ2-5 | . | TRBV15 | . | TGTGCCACCAGCACCCTACAGGGATTAGGAGAGACCCAGTACTTC | CATSTLQGLGETQYF
TRBJ2-3 | TRBD2 | TRBV24-1 | . | TGTGCCACCAGTGACAAGACTAGCGGGCTCCGCACAGATACGCAGTATTTT | CATSDKTSGLRTDTQYF
TRBJ2-1 | . | TRBV6-5 | . | TGTGCCAGCAGTACTCAGGACGGCTACAATGAGCAGTTCTTC | CASSTQDGYNEQFF
TRBJ2-1 | . | TRBV5-1 | few | TGCGCCAGCAGCCTGCAGGCGGCTAAAGGCAATGAGCAGTTCTTC | CASSLQAAKGNEQFF
TRBJ2-7 | . | TRBV5-1 | few | TGCGCCAGCAGCTTGACGGCAGGCGACTCCTACGAGCAGTACTTC | CASSLTAGDSYEQYF
TRBJ2-7 | . | TRBV5-1 | . | TGCGCCAGCAGCTTGGAGGGGGGGCTCACCTACGAGCAGTACTTC | CASSLEGGLTYEQYF
TRBJ1-2 | . | TRBV4-1 | few | TGCGCCAGCAGCCAAGAATCGGGGACGGTCTATGGCTACACCTTC | CASSQESGTVYGYTF
TRBJ1-1 | . | TRBV5-1 | . | TGCGCCAGTCATTATTGGGGGCGGAACACTGAAGCTTTCTTT | CASHYWGRNTEAFF
TRBJ1-2 | . | TRBV7-9 | . | TGTGCCAGCAGCCCGTGGCCAGGAGGGGCTGACTATGGCTACACCTTC | CASSPWPGGADYGYTF
TRBJ2-1 | . | TRBV10-3 | . | TGTGCCATCAGTGAAAGCAGGCCAGGGAAAAGCAATGAGCAGTTCTTC | CAISESRPGKSNEQFF
TRBJ2-3 | . | TRBV5-4 | once | TGTGCCAGCAGCCTGGGCTGGGACACAGATACGCAGTATTTT | CASSLGWDTDTQYF
TRBJ2-1 | TRBD2 | TRBV28 | . | TGTGCCAGCATTGCGCCGGGACTAGCGGGAGTAGGGGAGCAGTTCTTC | CASIAPGLAGVGEQFF
TRBJ2-3 | . | TRBV6-6 | . | TGTGCCAGCAAATGGGGCACAGATACGCAGTATTTT | CASKWGTDTQYF
TRBJ2-3 | . | TRBV5-1 | . | TGCGCCAGCAGACAGGCCACAGATACGCAGTATTTT | CASRQATDTQYF
TRBJ2-1 | TRBD2 | TRBV27 | . | TGTGCCAGCAGTTTCGGACTAGTTCGGAATGAGCAGTTCTTC | CASSFGLVRNEQFF
TRBJ2-7 | . | TRBV5-1 | . | TGCGCCAGCACCCGGGACACCGGGTCGGACGAGCAGTACTTC | CASTRDTGSDEQYF
TRBJ2-7 | . | TRBV12-3/TRBV12-4 | few | TGTGCCAGCAGTTTATTGAGAGTCTACGAGCAGTACTTC | CASSLLRVYEQYF
TRBJ2-7 | TRBD2 | TRBV7-9 | few | TGTGCCAGCAGTCCGATCAGGCGGACTAGCGGGAGGGACCCCTACGAGCAGTACTTC | CASSPIRRTSGRDPYEQYF
TRBJ2-3 | TRBD2 | TRBV5-1 | few | TGCGCCAGCAGCTCCGCACTAGCGGGGGGACTATTAACAGATACGCAGTATTTT | CASSSALAGGLLTDTQYF
TRBJ2-6 | . | TRBV6-5 | few | TGTGCCAGCAGTTATGAGGACAGCTTATCTGGGGCCAACGTCCTGACTTTC | CASSYEDSLSGANVLTF
TRBJ1-4 | TRBD1 | TRBV3-1 | . | TGTGCCAGCAGGACAGGGTGGGGTGAAAAACTGTTTTTT | CASRTGWGEKLFF
TRBJ2-1 | . | TRBV5-1 | few | TGCGCCAGCAGCTTGTCGCGGGACGTATTGTACAATGAGCAGTTCTTC | CASSLSRDVLYNEQFF
TRBJ2-7 | . | TRBV15 | . | TGTGCCACCAGCAGAGCGGGGTACGAGCAGTACTTC | CATSRAGYEQYF
TRBJ2-7 | . | TRBV9 | . | TGTGCCAGCAGTGAGGGAGAGTCCAGGCTTGTCGAGCAGTACTTC | CASSEGESRLVEQYF
TRBJ2-4 | TRBD1 | TRBV5-6 | . | TGTGCCAGCAGAATACCGGGACAGGGGTGCGAACAGTACTTC | CASRIPGQGCEQYF
TRBJ2-3 | TRBD2 | TRBV7-6 | . | TGTGCCAGCAGCTATTTTAGCGGGGGCACAGATACGCAGTATTTT | CASSYFSGGTDTQYF
TRBJ2-3 | . | TRBV6-1 | . | TGTGCCAGCAGTGCGCGAGGGGCCGATACGCAGTATTTT | CASSARGADTQYF
TRBJ2-7 | TRBD2 | TRBV7-3 | . | TGTGCCAGCAGCTTCCGCGGGGGGCGGGAGCAGTACTTC | CASSFRGGREQYF
TRBJ2-1 | . | TRBV9 | . | TGTGCCAGCAGCCCCCTCTCGACGGGGTTGGGGCATGAGCAGTTCTTC | CASSPLSTGLGHEQFF
TRBJ2-5 | . | TRBV7-3 | few | TGTGCCAGCAGCTTAGGGGGGTCTAGCCAAGAGACCCAGTACTTC | CASSLGGSSQETQYF
TRBJ1-4 | TRBD1 | TRBV12-5 | . | TGTGCTAGTGGTAAAGGACAGGGCGCAACTAATGAAAAACTGTTTTTT | CASGKGQGATNEKLFF
TRBJ2-3 | TRBD2 | TRBV20-1 | few | TGCAGTGCTAGAGTAGCGGGAGATACGCAGTATTTT | CSARVAGDTQYF
TRBJ1-1 | TRBD1 | TRBV20-1 | . | TGCAGTGCGCCGACAGGGAGCATGAACACTGAAGCTTTCTTT | CSAPTGSMNTEAFF
TRBJ2-1 | . | TRBV24-1 | . | TGTGCCACCAGTGATTTCTTGGATGAGCAGTTCTTC | CATSDFLDEQFF